Listed here is a single T cell receptor (beta chain). The clone's antigen remains unknown. One base away there is no much larger clone; base qualities are not given. This specimen belongs to a study of OX40 agonist ivuxolimab in advanced cancers. As for the study more broadly: Ivuxolimab was an agonistic, fully human IgG2 monoclonal antibody directed against OX40 (CD134), a costimulatory receptor. Intravenous ivuxolimab was administered to patients every 2 weeks at six dose levels: 0.01, 0.1, 0.3, 1.5, 3 and 10 mg/kg. Of the approximately 54 patients in dose escalation, 19 had hepatocellular carcinoma, about 15 had melanoma, 9 had renal cell carcinoma and 9 had head and neck cancer. In the dose-escalation cohort, approximately 82% of patients were male, and the mean age was around 60 years with a range of about 20 to 90. Patients were allowed to have had prior anti-PD-1, anti-PD-L1 or anti-CTLA-4 therapy, and approximately 37% of the dose-escalation patients had been treated with checkpoint inhibitors. Partial responses were achieved by three dose-escalation patients, of whom one had hepatocellular carcinoma and two had cutaneous melanoma. The purpose of peripheral TCRbeta sequencing was to test whether ivuxolimab changed TCR sequence diversity and led to clonal T-cell expansion. The monotherapy dose-escalation portion (N ≈ 52 patients) of the phase I ivuxolimab trial is reported in the paper. Findings and caveats that apply to the study as a whole: Partial responders in the 0.1-3.0 mg/kg groups had among the lowest normalized peripheral clonal expansion, especially among CD8+ T cells. At doses of 0.1 to 3.0 mg/kg, clonal expansion of both CD4+ and CD8+ blood T cells was observed from baseline to week 6. The antigen specificity of the peripheral T cells that underwent clonal expansion was not determined. Low levels of normalized T-cell clonal expansion were also seen in some patients who did not respond. After ivuxolimab, CD8+ T cells had more expanded clones than CD4+ T cells on average.

For sequencing of the TCRbeta CDR3 region, genomic DNA was extracted from the sorted cells. The immunoSEQ Assay was used to sequence the TCRbeta CDR3 regions. The source is immuneACCESS, and TCRdb retained only in-frame sequences with V and J called. Part of the clones is not carried over; for the studies checked, unresolved V genes explain less than half of this, and the remainder is unexplained. The table for this sample lists more than 90,000 clones; approximately 80% of them were counted only once. About 5.5% of the sample lies in the top ten. At the junction V is shortened by 2 bases and J by 3 bases, with 9 bases in between. From a lookup of the germline V gene, CDR1 and CDR2 are SGHRS and YFSETQ. Measured from the cysteine to the phenylalanine, the CDR3 is 14 residues long. The read is trimmed to its CDR3 DNA, 42 bases read in frame from base 1. The trial excluded patients who had a history of autoimmune disease or who were on systemic immunosuppression. In every dose cohort, peripheral blood was drawn for TCR sequencing at baseline, cycle 4 day 1, and cycle 7 day 1. Samples came from an open-label, multicenter, first-in-human phase I dose-escalation trial of ivuxolimab. Adults with locally advanced or metastatic head and neck squamous cell, hepatocellular, melanoma or renal cell carcinoma were enrolled in the trial. Before TCR sequencing, CD4+ and CD8+ T cells were separately sorted from peripheral blood.

The chain was built from TRBV5-1 and TRBJ1-5; no D gene is confidently identified. Material: CD4+ or CD8+ T cells sorted from blood, obtained in a trial of the OX40 agonist ivuxolimab. The origin of this receptor is an adult with an advanced solid tumor such as melanoma, head and neck, liver or kidney cancer. This receptor has the CDR3 CASSLGSNNQPQHF. The DNA sequence is as follows: TGCGCCAGCAGCTTAGGGTCCAACAATCAGCCCCAGCATTTT.